This is a list of T cell receptor beta chains from one sample in a study of T cell responses to AZD1222 COVID-19 vaccine. Here immunoSEQ multiplex PCR was the method, and the copy in TCRdb shows in-frame clones only, minus some. The sample shows roughly 160,000 clones, approximately 90% of them seen only once. This specimen was peripheral blood, taken 28 days after the second AZD1222 dose. These receptors all come from an adult who received the AZD1222 COVID-19 vaccine. Both conserved end residues are trimmed from each CDR3.

v_gene | CDR3aa
TRBV5-1 | ASTLQGVISGANVLT
TRBV28 | ASSSLSFYNSPLH
TRBV20-1 | SAAYRGKAF
TRBV5-8 | ASSLVRGTSTDTQY
TRBV5-1 | ASSLNAFIQGTADTQY
TRBV5-1 | ASSLDRAYYGYT
TRBV5-1 | ASSPEGQSWEQY
TRBV10-3 | AISAQRTGDNYGYT
TRBV2 | ASFAGFEYGYT
TRBV7-2 | ASSSPPGSYEQY
TRBV30 | AWSGQQGEVYGYT
TRBV4-1 | ASSQGRTVFYGYT
TRBV19 | ASALSGGLNEQY
TRBV29-1 | SVRGYRAGANVLT